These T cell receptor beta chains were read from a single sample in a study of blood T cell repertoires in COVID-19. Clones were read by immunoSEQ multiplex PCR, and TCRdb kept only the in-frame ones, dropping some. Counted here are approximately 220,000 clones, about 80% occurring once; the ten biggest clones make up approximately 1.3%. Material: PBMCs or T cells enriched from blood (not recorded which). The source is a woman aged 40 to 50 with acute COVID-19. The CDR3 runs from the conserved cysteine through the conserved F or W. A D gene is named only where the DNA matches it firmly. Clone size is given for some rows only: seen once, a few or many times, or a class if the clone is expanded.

TGTGCCAGCAGCCAGGGACTAGCGGGAGCAGGGGAGCAGTACTTC	CASSQGLAGAGEQYF	NA	TRBV3-1/TRBV3-2	TRBJ2-7	TRBD2
TGCGCCAGCAGCCAGACGGGGGCTAGCGGGAGGGTCGATGAGCAGTTCTTC	CASSQTGASGRVDEQFF	NA	TRBV4-1	TRBJ2-1	TRBD2
TGTGCCAGCAGTTACTCCCGACAGCGGGCAGATACGCAGTATTTT	CASSYSRQRADTQYF	NA	TRBV6-5	TRBJ2-3	NA
TGTGCCAGCAGCTTTACCCCTACAGGGAAGAAGGGAAACACCATATATTTT	CASSFTPTGKKGNTIYF	NA	TRBV7-9	TRBJ1-3	NA
TGTGCCAGCAGCGGGACATTGAACACTGAAGCTTTCTTT	CASSGTLNTEAFF	NA	TRBV9	TRBJ1-1	NA
TGTGCCAGCAGTGAAGCGGGTATGCAGGGTTCCTACGAGCAGTACTTC	CASSEAGMQGSYEQYF	many	TRBV6-1	TRBJ2-7	NA
TGCGCCAGCAGTCATTACGGGTTACGGGGACAGCCCCAGCATTTT	CASSHYGLRGQPQHF	NA	TRBV23-1	TRBJ1-5	NA
TGCAGCGTTGAAGATGGGACAGTCCCTTTT	CSVEDGTVPF	NA	TRBV29-1	TRBJ1-1	TRBD1
TGTGCCAGCAGCTCGACCCCGGACAGGGCGGACGAGCAGTACTTC	CASSSTPDRADEQYF	NA	TRBV7-3	TRBJ2-7	TRBD1
TGTGCCAGCAACTCGGTGGGGGGGAGTCCCTACAATGAGCAGTTCTTC	CASNSVGGSPYNEQFF	once	TRBV28	TRBJ2-1	TRBD2
TGTGCCAGCAGTTTCGTAGAAAATCAGCCCCAGCATTTT	CASSFVENQPQHF	NA	TRBV12-3/TRBV12-4	TRBJ1-5	NA
TGTGCCAGCAGCGTGGGAGGGTCTCAAACCCAACAGCATTTT	CASSVGGSQTQQHF	NA	TRBV7-9	TRBJ1-5	NA
TGCACCAGCAGCCAAGATCACAGGGCCTCTGGCTACACCTTC	CTSSQDHRASGYTF	NA	TRBV1	TRBJ1-2	NA
TGTGCCAGCAGCTTGCACCCGACAGGGAATACTGAAGCTTTCTTT	CASSLHPTGNTEAFF	NA	TRBV5-5	TRBJ1-1	TRBD1
TGTGCCAGCAGCTTAGGGCGCGGCCGCTCCTACAATGAGCAGTTCTTC	CASSLGRGRSYNEQFF	NA	TRBV7-2	TRBJ2-1	NA
TGTGCCAGCCGAACCATAGTCCAGGTTGAGCAGTTCTTC	CASRTIVQVEQFF	NA	TRBV27	TRBJ2-1	NA
TGTGCCAGCAGGGGACAAAACTCTGGAAACACCATATATTTT	CASRGQNSGNTIYF	NA	TRBV6-6	TRBJ1-3	NA
TGTGCCACCAGCAGAGGACAGGGCAATCAGCCCCAGCATTTT	CATSRGQGNQPQHF	NA	TRBV15	TRBJ1-5	NA
TGTGCCAGCAGCCCGCCCTACGGTAGCGGGGCCTTTCGGGATGAGCAGTTCTTC	CASSPPYGSGAFRDEQFF	NA	TRBV28	TRBJ2-1	TRBD2
TGTGCCAGCAGTTACTTACCGGGGAGACAAGCTTTCTTT	CASSYLPGRQAFF	NA	TRBV6-5	TRBJ1-1	NA
TGTGCCAGCAGCTTGGGTCGGGGTGAGCCCCAGCATTTT	CASSLGRGEPQHF	few	TRBV7-2	TRBJ1-5	NA
TGTGCCAGCAGCGCCCATAGCGGGGCGAACAATGAGCAGTTCTTC	CASSAHSGANNEQFF	NA	TRBV9	TRBJ2-1	TRBD2
TGTGCCACCAGTGAGCGGACTAGCGGGAGGAGCACAGATACGCAGTATTTT	CATSERTSGRSTDTQYF	NA	TRBV24-1	TRBJ2-3	TRBD2
TGTGCCAGCAGTTATAAGCCGAACACTGAAGCTTTCTTT	CASSYKPNTEAFF	NA	TRBV2	TRBJ1-1	NA
TGTGCCAGTAGAGGGACAGGGCCTAGAGGCAATCAGCCCCAGCATTTT	CASRGTGPRGNQPQHF	NA	TRBV19	TRBJ1-5	TRBD1
TGTGCCAGCAGCTTAGTCGTGGGAGGACGGGCCAATGAGCAGTTCTTC	CASSLVVGGRANEQFF	few	TRBV11-2	TRBJ2-1	NA
TGTGCCAGCAGTTTTCCAGGGTACGGGAGCAATCAGCCCCAGCATTTT	CASSFPGYGSNQPQHF	NA	TRBV28	TRBJ1-5	NA
TGTGCCAGTAGTTCGGCAGGGAATCAGCCCCAGCATTTT	CASSSAGNQPQHF	NA	TRBV19	TRBJ1-5	NA
TGTGCCACCAGTGAAGGCGGCAGGGTAAATGAAAAACTGTTTTTT	CATSEGGRVNEKLFF	NA	TRBV24-1	TRBJ1-4	NA